This T cell receptor beta chain was retrieved from a study of cytomegalovirus exposure and HLA in healthy donors (dated by TCRdb to 2015 to 2018). For the wider study: An earlier analysis of approximately 640 of the donors reported 250 to 350 Gb of sequence data and some 120 million unique TCR beta sequences from 190 million or so T cells. All discovery cohort repertoires had been generated using a single sequencing platform. The number of typed donors differed by locus: about 620-630 for A, B, C, DRB1 and DQB1; 500 to 550 for DQA1; 606 for DPA1; and some 450 for DPB1. On average, 235,054 unique TCR beta nucleotide sequences were sequenced per donor among more than 350 genotyped donors of the cohort, with 15% to 20% of those sequences being non-productive. In the later analysis, no new phenotypic data were used to find candidate immune exposures; instead, reliance was placed on TCR beta sequences and their occurrence across donors. Of the roughly 400 genotyped donors, roughly 80% were placed in the genetic ancestry cluster associated with self-reported Caucasian donors. A handful of DR-DQ haplotypes were handled as single units for association and clustering because linkage in the cohort was strong. A separate validation cohort of roughly 130 different subjects was used in addition to the approximately 610-subject first cohort. High-throughput TCR immunosequencing, statistical association of individual TCRs with disease status, and machine learning were combined to predict cytomegalovirus infection status. The T cell repertoires of under 750 subjects were profiled by immunosequencing and related to cytomegalovirus serostatus. An early release covering roughly 600 HLA-typed donors comprised about 300 gigabases of sequencing data and roughly 85 million unique TCR sequences. An earlier analysis of 450 to 750 of the donors used high-throughput TCR beta sequencing to judge whether each TCR beta V gene segment behaved as functional or pseudogenic. In a later analysis, previously published TCR beta repertoires from 666 donors were re-analyzed and high-resolution HLA genotyping was added so that TCR occurrence patterns could be studied. The study was designed to test whether signatures of past pathogen exposure could be identified by cataloging public T cell receptors. In a later genetic analysis, genome-wide SNP genotypes for 398 of the 666 donors were used, and that subset was treated as a discovery cohort. HLA typing covered class I and class II loci at four-digit resolution. Donor age, sex, ethnicity and CMV serostatus were collected together with the repertoire data.

Its CDR3 holds 14 amino acids, cysteine through phenylalanine. The kept DNA is CDR3 alone, 42 bases in frame from the first base. A distance of 15 bases separates the germline ends of V and J, which lose 3 bases and 11 bases respectively. Sequences SGHRS (CDR1) and YFSETQ (CDR2) are obtained from the germline V gene. Results and caveats for the whole study, not just this receptor: Broadly in line with IMGT annotations, most TCR beta V segments showed up in productive rearrangements about 87% or about 30% of the time in an earlier analysis of several hundred of the donors. Strong co-occurrence of HLA alleles, especially DR and DQ, made assigning TCR associations to individual alleles difficult. According to a later analysis, TCR association rates differed among HLA loci, with DRB1 alleles showing the most associated TCRs and HLA-C alleles showing the fewest. Compared with equally common non-associated chains, HLA-associated TCR beta chains in a later analysis were more clonally expanded and had lower generation probabilities. Most CMV-associated TCR beta chains appeared to be HLA-restricted in a later analysis, and the HLA associations seemed to be driven largely by CMV exposure. Some IMGT-functional V segments, including TRBV6-2 and TRBV6-3, could not be told apart with the 87-base-pair reads, so those segments were excluded. A group of highly shared sequence variants was considered likely to be a technical artifact of the sequencing pipeline. According to a later genetic analysis, donors in an Asian-associated ancestry cluster had fewer N-insertions in productive TCRs than the approximately 700-donor mean. In a later genetic analysis, a missense DCLRE1C variant was associated with V-gene and J-gene trimming of TCR beta chains, and the association was replicated in an independent cohort. The classifier was reported to diagnose cytomegalovirus status with high specificity and sensitivity in both the original cohort and the validation cohort. Because counts were too low, more than 15 rarely observed V segments, including chromosome 9 orphons, were left out of the earlier analysis of some 640 of the donors. The authors suggested that the approach could potentially be extended to other disease states and immunological phenotypes. Because some donors lacked HLA typing at each locus, the association tests relied only on the typed subset. In a later analysis, around 17,000 TCR beta sequences were associated with specific HLA alleles at a false discovery rate of 0.05. A later analysis reported that several top co-occurrence clusters appeared linked to parvovirus B19, influenza, CMV and Epstein-Barr virus. While some public TCRs were present in many individuals, most TCR sequences turned up only very rarely across donors. Presence/absence analyses assumed roughly uniform sequencing depth across donors, an assumption that may not hold. A few of the identified cytomegalovirus-associated TCR beta chains were confirmed in vitro to be specific for cytomegalovirus antigens. Linkage disequilibrium might explain the correlated functional status among segregating V segments, but an unknown experimental factor could not be ruled out. A further reported finding was that TCR beta sequences accurately predicted the HLA-A and HLA-B alleles for most subjects in the first cohort. The study gave a list of under 200 TCR beta chains associated with cytomegalovirus. In this cohort, only TCR beta chains were sequenced, and detectable features were limited by the absence of alpha or paired-chain data. Immune exposure information for the cohort was limited to CMV serostatus.

In total, 600 or so healthy bone marrow donors made up the cohort. At the time of sampling, all cohort members were nominally healthy, though unrecorded immune exposures were likely present. The donor was CMV seronegative and was included in the group of a few hundred seronegative cohort members. Every donor gave a peripheral blood sample, and the peripheral blood mononuclear cells from that sample were used for TCR beta sequencing. The Qiagen DNeasy Blood Extraction Kit was used to extract genomic DNA from the blood cell samples. Points on this clone: Its antigen remains undetermined. No much larger clonotype is one base removed from it; base qualities were not supplied.

The protocol used for the library was the immunoSEQ multiplex PCR assay. For the multiplex PCR, a mixture combining 60 forward primers for TCR Vbeta segments and 13 reverse primers for TCR Jbeta segments was used. The CDR3 region of rearranged TCR beta genes was amplified from genomic DNA with a multiplex PCR assay. The Illumina HiSeq System was used to sequence the amplified TCR beta libraries as 87-base-pair reads. From the authors' description of their analysis: Across the 666 repertoires, a later analysis counted roughly 77 million unique TCR beta chains, 9.5 million to 12 million of which were shared by at least two donors. Raw reads were error-corrected and collapsed into unique sequences by a nearest-neighbor algorithm in which closely related sequences were merged to remove PCR and sequencing errors. Alignment of CDR3 sequences to IMGT reference sequences was used to assign V, D and J gene segments. For a sequence to be retained, a match of at least six nucleotides was required to both a V gene segment and a J gene segment. A rearrangement counted as productive if the CDR3 had no stop codons and remained in frame with V and J, and every other rearrangement counted as non-productive. CDR3 was defined according to IMGT convention as the region running from the second conserved V-encoded cysteine to the conserved J-encoded phenylalanine. Sequences without an unambiguous match to a single V gene segment were excluded from the earlier analysis of about 640 of the donors. An earlier analysis of over 450 of the donors classified V segments as functional when productive rearrangements were above 56.7% and as segregating when the standard deviation between donors was above 5%. A statistical classification framework was built for diagnosing cytomegalovirus status from the catalog of TCR beta chain sequences. V and J gene assignment, in a later analysis, came from comparing TCR nucleotide sequences with IMGT/GENE-DB human TR gene sequences. The TCRdist pipeline was used in a later analysis to assign CDR3 sequences and most-parsimonious VDJ recombination scenarios. In a later analysis, each TCR beta chain was defined by its CDR3 amino acid sequence together with its V-gene family, and reads without a unique V-gene family were excluded. A later analysis removed over 500 highly shared, low-generation-probability nucleotide sequences to deal with suspected cross-contamination and a sequencing artifact. For each public chain, a later analysis derived a clonal expansion index from normalized ranks of inferred template counts within each repertoire. Generation probabilities in a later analysis came from a VDJ recombination model fitted to out-of-frame rearrangements, and those results were checked against IGoR. In a later analysis, hypergeometric tests were used to score TCR-TCR, TCR-HLA and TCR-CMV co-occurrence, with a repertoire-size bias correction applied to TCR pairs. A later analysis estimated false discovery rates by permuting HLA or CMV assignments 20 times. In a later analysis, co-occurring TCRs were grouped using DBSCAN, and TCRdist sequence similarity was added for clustering within HLA-allele-positive subsets. Co-occurrence clustering excluded repertoires with fewer than 30,000 or more than 120,000 public chains, plus five with anomalous nucleotide sharing. TCRdb's version of the immuneACCESS table is confined to in-frame rearrangements and falls short of the full clone set. An unresolved V gene accounts for under half of the shortfall where checked; the remainder is of unknown origin. V and J calls and clone size are as listed in that table; D and trimming were resolved from the DNA. The sample has some 150,000 clones on record, roughly 83% of them singletons. More than 1.5% of the sample is in the top ten clones.

The receptor chain draws on TRBV5-1 and TRBJ1-6; the D gene cannot be resolved reliably. This receptor was identified in a woman aged 18-29 years in good health and CMV-seronegative. Sequenced input: PBMCs. CDR3 loop: CASSSDSPPAPLHF. The nucleotide sequence reads TGCGCCAGCAGCTCGGACTCCCCCCCTGCACCCCTCCACTTT.